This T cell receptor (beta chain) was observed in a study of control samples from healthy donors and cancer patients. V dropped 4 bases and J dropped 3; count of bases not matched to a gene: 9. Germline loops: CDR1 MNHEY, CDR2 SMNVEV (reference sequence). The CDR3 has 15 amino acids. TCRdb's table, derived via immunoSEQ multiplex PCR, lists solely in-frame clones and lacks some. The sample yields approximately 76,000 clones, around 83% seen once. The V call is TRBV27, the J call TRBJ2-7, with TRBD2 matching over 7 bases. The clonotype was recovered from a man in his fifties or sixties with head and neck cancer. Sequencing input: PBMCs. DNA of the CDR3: TGTGCCAGCAGTTCCCCGGCTAGCGGATACTACGAGCAGTACTTC. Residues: CASSSPASGYYEQYF.